The 9 T cell receptor beta chains reported below all come from one sample, sequenced in a study of blood T cell repertoires in COVID-19. The protocol was immunoSEQ multiplex PCR, while the TCRdb copy is restricted to in-frame clones and leaves out a portion. The sample comprises fewer than 300,000 clones, over 75% of which are singletons, and approximately 9% rests with the top ten. The sequencing input was peripheral blood. The receptors were sampled from a human donor in a cohort sampled during active COVID-19.

The CDR3 loop reads CASSLELGSSGANVLTF. The CDR3 nucleotides read TGTGCCAGCAGCTTGGAGTTGGGGAGCTCTGGGGCCAACGTCCTGACTTTC. This chain uses TRBV5-4 with TRBJ2-6, with a weak D call TRBD2 (5 bases). Trimming pared 0 bases from V and 0 bases from J, leaving 10 bases between. The CDR3 length is 17 residues. Germline CDR1 is SGHNT and CDR2 is YYREEE (reference sequence).

The chain is built from TRBV15 and TRBJ2-3, with 9 nucleotides matching TRBD2. The CDR3 length is 16 residues. Trimming took 4 bases from V and 1 from J; bases not matched to a gene: 6. Germline V gene sequence: CDR1 LNHNV, CDR2 YYDKDF (reference sequence). CDR3 coding DNA: TGTGCCACCAGCACGGACAGGACTAGCGGCACAGATACGCAGTATTTT. As protein: CATSTDRTSGTDTQYF.

The chain carries TRBV6-2 or TRBV6-3 and TRBJ2-2, with a possible D match to TRBD1 (6 bases). This CDR3 is built from 15 residues. Trimming stripped 0 bases from V and 7 bases from J, with 12 bases between. The germline V gene has CDR1 MNHEY and CDR2 SVGEGT. The CDR3 protein is CASSYSGQFGGELFF. CDR3 nucleotides: TGTGCCAGCAGTTACTCGGGACAATTTGGCGGGGAGCTGTTTTTT.

This clone has a handful of counts. The chain links TRBV7-2 to TRBJ1-6; D is unresolved. Germline V gene data show CDR1 as SGHTA and CDR2 as FQGNSA. V lost 6 bases and J 7 bases, leaving 10 bases between the germline ends. The CDR3 length is 13 residues. CDR3 coding DNA: TGTGCCAGCAGACTCTCCGGGAATTCACCCCTCCACTTT. This translates into CASRLSGNSPLHF. Filled out from reference TRBV7-2 and TRBJ1-6, the complete variable domain reads GAGVSQSPSNKVTEKGKDVELRCDPISGHTALYWYRQSLGQGLEFLIYFQGNSAPDKSGLPSDRFSAERTGGSVSTLTIQRTQQEDSAVYLCASRLSGNSPLHFGNGTRLTVT.

The CDR3 DNA is TGTGCCAGCAGCCCCTCAGCGACGGAGACCCAGTACTTC. It specifies CASSPSATETQYF. V is TRBV2 and J is TRBJ2-5, with D uncertain. Germline CDR1 is SNHLY and CDR2 is FYNNEI. The CDR3 length is 13 residues. The V end lost 6 bases, the J end lost 5 bases, and 13 bases lay between the germline ends.

This rearrangement joins TRBV30 to TRBJ1-6; D is unclear. The CDR3 loop spans 16 amino acids. In germline, CDR1 is GTSNPN, CDR2 SVGIG (reference sequence). V lost 4 bases and J lost 0, with 13 bases in between. Here the CDR3 reads CAWTPSPSSYNSPLHF. In DNA form, the CDR3 reads TGTGCCTGGACCCCGTCCCCCAGCTCCTATAATTCACCCCTCCACTTT.

The V and J genes are TRBV19 and TRBJ2-5; tentative D call: TRBD2 (5 bases). Germline CDR1 LNHDA, CDR2 SQIVND (reference sequence). The CDR3 has 14 amino acids. V lost 3 bases and J 0 bases, leaving 8 bases between the germline ends. CDR3 sequence reads: CASSITRDQETQYF. Here the CDR3 DNA reads TGTGCCAGTAGTATTACTAGGGACCAAGAGACCCAGTACTTC.

The CDR3 reads CASSLTSGSSYEQYF. The CDR3 DNA reads TGTGCCAGCAGCTTGACTAGCGGGAGCTCCTACGAGCAGTACTTC. V gene TRBV11-2 combines with J gene TRBJ2-7; 12 bases match TRBD2. Germline CDR1 is SGHAT and CDR2 is FQNNGV. The CDR3 is 15 amino acids. V shed 3 bases and J 0 bases; nucleotides not matched to a gene: 0.

The rearrangement uses TRBV15 and TRBJ1-3; 7 bases align to TRBD1. Trimming cost V 1 base and J 3 bases; bases outside gene matches: 3. Germline CDR1 reads LNHNV; CDR2 reads YYDKDF (reference sequence). The CDR3 extends over 15 amino acids. This chain's CDR3 is CATSRGTGFGNTIYF. The CDR3 nucleotides read TGTGCCACCAGCAGAGGGACAGGATTTGGAAACACCATATATTTT.